This TCR beta chain was documented in a study of blood T cells in healthy people across ages. Study at large: Per two T cells, template switching captured roughly one barcoded beta molecule. The study, taken as a whole, reports: With unsorted PBMCs, a conclusive comparison of naive versus antigen-experienced cells was not possible.

Using a J-beta primer mix together with a sample-barcoded 5' primer, a second PCR was run for roughly 6 to 12 cycles. TCRdb reprocessed the 5' RACE reads with MiXCR, giving one entry per CDR3 protein. Of over 1.5 million distinct CDR3 sequences listed, about 50% were seen once; the top ten hold about 2.1%. Note on this clonotype: Its antigen is not known. A much larger clone lies one base from this, so it may be a read error.

Each sample used at least 6 million PBMCs. Per germline, CDR1 SGHTA and CDR2 FQGTGA. The CDR3 contains 14 residues. The sequence came from a woman aged 40 to 55 in good health. The chain has TRBV7-3 and TRBJ2-5; D might be TRBD1 (6 bases). The end of the DNA is better explained by TRBJ2-1, so the J call may be wrong. Input material: blood. The CDR3 sequence: CASSTGQTNNVQFF. Here the CDR3 DNA reads TGTGCCAGCAGCACCGGACAGACTAACAATGTGCAGTTCTTC.